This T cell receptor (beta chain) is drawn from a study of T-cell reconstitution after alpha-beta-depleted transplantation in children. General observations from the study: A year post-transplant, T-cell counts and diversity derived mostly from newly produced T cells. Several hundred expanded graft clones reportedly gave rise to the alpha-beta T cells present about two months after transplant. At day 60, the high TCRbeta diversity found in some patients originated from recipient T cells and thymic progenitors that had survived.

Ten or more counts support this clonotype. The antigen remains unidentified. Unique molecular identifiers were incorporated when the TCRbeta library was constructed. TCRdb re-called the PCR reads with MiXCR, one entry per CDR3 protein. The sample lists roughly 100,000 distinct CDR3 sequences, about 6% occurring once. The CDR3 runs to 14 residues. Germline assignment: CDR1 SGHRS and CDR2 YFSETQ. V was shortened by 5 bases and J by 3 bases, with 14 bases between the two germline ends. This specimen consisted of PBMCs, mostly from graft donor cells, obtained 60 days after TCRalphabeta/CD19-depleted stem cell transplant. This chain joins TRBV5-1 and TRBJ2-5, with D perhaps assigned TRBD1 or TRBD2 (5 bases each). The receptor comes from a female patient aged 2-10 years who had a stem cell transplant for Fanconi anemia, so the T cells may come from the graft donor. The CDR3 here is CASRLGVLEETQYF. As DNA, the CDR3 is TGCGCCAGCAGACTGGGGGTCCTTGAAGAGACCCAGTACTTC.